The 12 T cell receptor beta chains given below trace back to one sample, sequenced in a study of blood T cell repertoires in COVID-19. The protocol was immunoSEQ multiplex PCR, while the TCRdb copy is restricted to in-frame clones and leaves out a portion. Of 50,000 to 65,000 clones detected, roughly 82% appear once; the ten largest clones hold 20% to 25%. Material for sequencing was peripheral blood. The receptors here all came from a woman aged 55 to 70 with acute or convalescent COVID-19.

The chain joins TRBV4-1 to TRBJ2-2; 9 nucleotides agree with TRBD1. The length of the CDR3 is 15 residues. Germline CDR1 MGHRA, CDR2 YSYEKL. Unmatched junction bases numbered 5, after V lost 3 bases and J lost 6 bases. This CDR3 reads CASSQGQGVAGELFF. CDR3 nucleotides: TGCGCCAGCAGCCAGGGACAGGGCGTCGCCGGGGAGCTGTTTTTT.

The chain recombines TRBV7-2 with TRBJ1-1; D not certain. The V gene's germline CDR1 is SGHTA and CDR2 FQGNSA. Deletions cut 3 bases from V and 3 bases from J, with 8 bases between. This CDR3 region has 13 residues. This chain's CDR3 is CASSLVYDTEAFF. The CDR3 coding sequence is TGTGCCAGCAGCTTGGTCTACGACACTGAAGCTTTCTTT.

The CDR3 sequence: CATSGQGSTLEKLFF. CDR3 nucleotide sequence: TGTGCCACCAGCGGCCAGGGTTCTACTCTTGAAAAACTGTTTTTT. The V call is TRBV15, the J call TRBJ1-4; D might be TRBD1 (5 bases). Germline-derived CDR1 and CDR2 are LNHNV and YYDKDF (reference sequence). V lost 5 bases to trimming and J lost 7 bases, with 17 bases between them. The CDR3 is made up of 15 amino acids.

This clone was observed a few times. The chain links TRBV11-1 to TRBJ2-1, with TRBD1 identical over 9 bases. After removal of 5 bases from V and 7 bases from J, the junction contained 6 bases not matched to a gene. CDR3 length: 14 residues. Germline V CDR1 and CDR2: SGHAT, FQDESV (reference sequence). CDR3 sequence (DNA): TGTGCCAGCAGCCCGGGACAGGGCGGGAATGAGCAGTTCTTC. Amino acid sequence: CASSPGQGGNEQFF.

The chain is built from TRBV10-3 and TRBJ1-3; D gene unclear. The CDR3 has 15 residues. V was clipped by 1 base and J by 0 bases, with 7 bases between them. Germline CDR1 and CDR2: ENHRY and SYGVKD. The CDR3 sequence: CAISEFRGSGNTIYF. The CDR3 DNA follows: TGTGCCATCAGTGAGTTCAGAGGCTCTGGAAACACCATATATTTT.

CDR3 nucleotide sequence: TGTGCCAGCAGCTTGGGGGGTAACTATGGCTACACCTTC. It codes for CASSLGGNYGYTF. V gene TRBV7-2 combines with J gene TRBJ1-2; a weak D match, TRBD1 (5 bases). The CDR3 extends over 13 amino acids. The germline V gene encodes CDR1 SGHTA and CDR2 FQGNSA. The V end was cut by 3 bases, the J end by 1 base, with 6 bases between.

Only one count was recorded for this clone. The V and J genes are TRBV6-6 and TRBJ1-2; 7 positions match TRBD1. J was trimmed by 2 bases and V by 7 bases; bases with no gene match: 4. Germline loops: CDR1 MNHNY, CDR2 SVGAGI (reference sequence). The CDR3 is made up of 13 amino acids. DNA of the CDR3: TGTGCCAGCACCATGACAGGGAACTATGGCTACACCTTC. It translates to CASTMTGNYGYTF.

The chain recombines TRBV6-2 or TRBV6-3 with TRBJ1-4; 7 bases map to TRBD1. Germline V gives CDR1 MNHEY, CDR2 SVGEGT. The trim removed 0 bases at V and 2 bases at J, leaving 3 bases unmatched. The CDR3 is 16 amino acids. Here the CDR3 DNA reads TGTGCCAGCAGTTACTCTCCGGGACAGACTAATGAAAAACTGTTTTTT. The encoded protein is CASSYSPGQTNEKLFF.

The chain couples TRBV14 to TRBJ1-1, with D unresolved. The CDR3 contains 14 residues. Germline CDR1 reads SGHDN; CDR2 reads FVKESK. Trimming cost V 1 base and J 7 bases, with 13 bases left between them. Here the CDR3 reads CASSQVAGYHEAFF. CDR3 DNA sequence: TGTGCCAGCAGCCAAGTAGCTGGATATCATGAAGCTTTCTTT.

This clone turned up a few times. The gene calls are TRBV7-2 and TRBJ1-2; TRBD1 matches at 8 bases. CDR3 length equals 16 residues. Unmatched junction bases numbered 16, after V lost 5 bases and J lost 8 bases. The germline V gene has CDR1 SGHTA and CDR2 FQGNSA. As DNA, the CDR3 is TGTGCCAGCAGCCGGTCTTCGGACAGGGATTTTAACGGCTACACCTTC. Encoded protein: CASSRSSDRDFNGYTF.

The rearrangement uses TRBV10-3 and TRBJ2-2, with 9 bases matching TRBD2. Germline V gives CDR1 ENHRY, CDR2 SYGVKD. This CDR3 has 18 residues. The J segment lost 4 bases and the V segment lost 6 bases, leaving 15 bases of the junction unmatched. The CDR3 DNA is TGTGCCATCAGCCCGGAAGCGGGGGGAACTTCGAGCACCGGGGAGCTGTTTTTT. This translates into CAISPEAGGTSSTGELFF.

V usage is TRBV19 and J usage is TRBJ2-2; TRBD2 is a possible D gene (5 bases). Per the germline V gene, CDR1 is LNHDA and CDR2 is SQIVND (reference sequence). V lost 4 bases, J lost 5 bases, and 11 bases lay in between. The CDR3 consists of 14 residues. CDR3 protein: CASSRRLGTGELFF. CDR3 sequence (DNA): TGTGCCAGTAGTAGGAGGCTGGGGACCGGGGAGCTGTTTTTT.